These 3 T cell receptor beta chains originate from one sample sequenced in a study of regulatory T cells in long-lasting Graves disease. As to time point: newly diagnosed GD, antithyroid drugs for less than 3 months. Making the TCR library involved RNA that had been extracted from PBMCs. Researchers made TCR beta libraries by using iRepertoire HTBI primers and running Arm-PCR on CDR3 regions. Via MiXCR, TCRdb re-called the multiplex PCR reads, giving one row per CDR3 protein. The sample lists about 430,000 distinct CDR3 sequences, approximately 15% occurring once. The data were also submitted as part of a second study, on T cells in Graves' hyperthyroidism and ophthalmopathy.

Source: peripheral blood mononuclear cells (PBMCs), taken at new diagnosis, from a patient treated with antithyroid drugs. These receptor sequences come from a woman in her forties with Graves disease.

The chain is built from TRBV29-1 and TRBJ1-1; D unresolved. From germline, CDR1 is SQVTM and CDR2 ANQGSEA. This CDR3 region has 11 residues. With 1 base removed from V and 0 bases from J, the gap between germline ends came to 0 bases. For the CDR3, the DNA is TGCAGCGTTGAAGTGAACACTGAAGCTTTCTTT. It yields the protein CSVEVNTEAFF.

This clonotype showed up many times. V gene TRBV28 combines with J gene TRBJ2-7; D might be TRBD2 (6 bases). Trimming pared 6 bases from V and 3 bases from J, leaving 24 bases between. CDR1 MDHEN and CDR2 SYDVKM come from the germline V gene. The CDR3 contains 17 residues. Here the CDR3 reads CASRSGGGSSAYYEQYF. For the CDR3, the DNA is TGTGCCAGCAGGTCAGGTGGAGGTTCTAGCGCCTACTACGAGCAGTACTTC.

The rearrangement uses TRBV20-1 and TRBJ2-5, with D perhaps TRBD2 (5 bases). The assigned J gene may be wrong: the sequence end matches TRBJ2-1 better. CDR3 length equals 16 residues. Germline loops: CDR1 DFQATT, CDR2 SNEGSKA (reference sequence). CDR3 loop: CSARVPRALMRVEQFF. Written as DNA, the CDR3 is TGCAGTGCTAGAGTCCCCCGTGCGCTGATGCGGGTTGAGCAGTTCTTC.